Included here is one T cell receptor (beta chain) sequence, with context. The sample belongs to a study of shared clonotypes between healthy human individuals. V was clipped by 3 bases and J by 2 bases, with 10 bases between them. Germline values: CDR1 LNHDA, CDR2 SQIVND (reference sequence). CDR3 length: 14 amino acids. Clones were sequenced by immunoSEQ multiplex PCR, and TCRdb holds only the in-frame ones, with some missing. The data contain some 2,500,000 clones, around 93% of them singletons. This clonotype was sampled from a man younger than 30 in good health. Some clones in this sample may be carry-over from other donors' samples. Sample: naive CD4+ T cells from PBMCs. Described subset: CD45RA+ positively selected. The chain carries TRBV19 and TRBJ1-2; D perhaps matches TRBD1 (6 bases). The CDR3 bases are TGTGCCAGTAGTATCTCGGACAGCAACTATGGCTACACCTTC. Translation gives CASSISDSNYGYTF.